Below, one T cell receptor beta chain is given with its context. Its target is not known. This specimen comes from a study of T-cell memory formation after mild COVID-19. Researchers used 5'RACE with constant-segment primers to make TCR alpha and TCR beta cDNA libraries that carry sample barcodes and UMIs. TCRdb analysed the 5' RACE reads with MiXCR anew, one entry per CDR3 protein. The sample lists about 500,000 distinct CDR3 sequences; about 20% were seen once. Findings and limits, study-wide: Most CD4+ clones that shrank were in CM and EM, while CD8+ ones turned up in EMRA. Clones that contracted from day 15 to 85 were balanced CD4/CD8, while later expanders leaned CD4+.

V lost 1 base to trimming and J lost 5 bases, with 6 bases between them. Germline CDR1 is DFQATT and CDR2 is SNEGSKA (reference sequence). This CDR3 spans 13 amino acids. The rearrangement joins TRBV20-1 to TRBJ1-6; D ambiguous. Material for sequencing was PBMCs or a T cell subset sorted from them (not recorded which). This TCR came from an adult woman who had mild COVID-19 (a few samples of this study predate the infection). Cell type and time point are not known. The CDR3 DNA follows: TGCAGTGCTAGAGGGTTAGATAATTCACCCCTCCACTTT. It encodes CSARGLDNSPLHF.